The TCR beta chain under discussion was sequenced for a study of T-cell memory formation after mild COVID-19 (dated by TCRdb to about 2021). General notes on the study: TCR sequence clusters from the two donors were largely donor specific. The cohort was made up of two young adult volunteers, one female and one male, who were previously healthy. T-cell clones expanding and contracting after mild COVID-19 in a couple of donors were tracked by longitudinal TCRalpha and TCRbeta repertoire sequencing.

The sequencer was an Illumina NovaSeq 6000. Using 5'RACE with constant-segment primers, TCRalpha and TCRbeta cDNA libraries were constructed, with sample barcodes and unique molecular identifiers added in the process. Trizol reagent was used to extract RNA from every sample. The libraries were amplified in two PCR steps, and the second step added a second sample barcode and Illumina TruSeq adapters. The libraries were sequenced on an Illumina NovaSeq using 2 x 150 bp paired-end reads. On the authors' methods: The reads were demultiplexed and collapsed into UMI-guided consensus sequences using migec v1.2.7. Using mixcr v2.1.11, UMI consensuses were aligned to TRA and TRB V and J templates and then assembled into clonotypes. Expanded or contracted clonotypes were those called significant by both edgeR and NoisET, with noise models trained on biological replicates. edgeR calls used a false discovery rate-adjusted p below 0.01 and a log2 fold-change threshold of 1. As an exploratory analysis of dynamics, max-normalized trajectories of the 1000 most abundant clonotypes were examined by PCA with hierarchical clustering. Separately sequenced CD4+ and CD8+ repertoires were used to assign a CD4 or CD8 phenotype to each responding clone. TCRdb reworked the public reads: Q25 trimming with fastp, MiXCR clone assembly, productive beta chains retained. CDR3 protein duplicates are merged, each entry listing the most common genes and DNA. These V and J calls rely on TCRdb rather than the paper's analysis. The sample records roughly 350,000 distinct CDR3 sequences, approximately 14% of which are singletons. The ten largest account for around a fifth of the sample.

Trimming removed 0 bases from V and 5 bases from J; the gene matches leave 7 bases unexplained. The germline V gene provides CDR1 SGHRS and CDR2 YFSETQ. The CDR3 measures 16 amino acids from cysteine to phenylalanine. Only CDR3 DNA remains: 48 bases, in frame from the first base. The paper as a whole reports these results and caveats: Contracting CD4+ clones appeared mostly in the CM and EM memory subsets, whereas CD8+ clones were enriched in EMRA. Clones that contracted from day 15 to 85 showed balanced CD4/CD8 phenotypes, whereas a second wave of clones that expanded from day 15 to 37 leaned towards CD4+. The study covered only a couple of mild cases, and larger cohorts including severe cases with pre-infection samples were considered necessary. SARS-CoV-2 specificity of the second-wave clones peaking on day 37 was not confirmed. Some responding clones were found in pre-infection memory, which suggests that pre-existing cross-reactive memory T cells took part in the SARS-CoV-2 response.

As for this clonotype: No antigen is known for it. Base qualities were left out, and no much larger clone turns up one base away.

PBMCs were isolated by Ficoll-Paque density gradient centrifugation. This TCR was sampled from a man aged 18-30 years who had mild COVID-19 (a few samples of this study predate the infection). The sample titles of this study are shuffled in the database, so cell type and time point are left out; the donor was told from shared clones. The rearranged segments are TRBV5-1 and TRBJ2-1; the junction holds 8 bases that match TRBD1. Material: PBMCs or a T cell subset sorted from them (not recorded which). The CDR3 reads as follows: CASSLAPDRGNNEQFF. The sequenced DNA is TGCGCCAGCAGCTTGGCCCCAGACAGGGGAAACAATGAGCAGTTCTTC.